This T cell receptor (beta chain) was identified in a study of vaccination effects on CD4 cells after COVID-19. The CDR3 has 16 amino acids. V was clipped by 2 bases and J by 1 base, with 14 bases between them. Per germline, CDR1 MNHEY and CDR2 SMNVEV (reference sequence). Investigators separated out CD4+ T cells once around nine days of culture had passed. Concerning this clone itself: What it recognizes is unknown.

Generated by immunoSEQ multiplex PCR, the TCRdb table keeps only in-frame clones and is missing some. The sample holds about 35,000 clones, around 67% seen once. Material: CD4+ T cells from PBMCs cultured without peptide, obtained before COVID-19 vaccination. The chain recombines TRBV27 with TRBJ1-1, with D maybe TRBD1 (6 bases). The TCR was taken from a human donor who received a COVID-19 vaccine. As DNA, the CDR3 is TGTGCCAGCAGTTTACATATGGGACACCAGAACACTGAAGCTTTCTTT. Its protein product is CASSLHMGHQNTEAFF.